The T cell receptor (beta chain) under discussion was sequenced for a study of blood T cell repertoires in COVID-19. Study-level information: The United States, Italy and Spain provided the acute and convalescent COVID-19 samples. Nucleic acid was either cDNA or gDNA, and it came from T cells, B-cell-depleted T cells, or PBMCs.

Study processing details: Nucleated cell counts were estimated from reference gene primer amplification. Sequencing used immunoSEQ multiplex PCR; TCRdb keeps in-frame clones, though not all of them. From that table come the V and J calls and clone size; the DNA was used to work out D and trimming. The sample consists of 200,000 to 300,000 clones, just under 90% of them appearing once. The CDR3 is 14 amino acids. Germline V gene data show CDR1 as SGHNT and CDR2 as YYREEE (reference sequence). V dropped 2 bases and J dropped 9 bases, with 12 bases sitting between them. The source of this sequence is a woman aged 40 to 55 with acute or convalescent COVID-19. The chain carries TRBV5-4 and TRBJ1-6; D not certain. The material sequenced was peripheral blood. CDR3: CASSFTMGSSPLHF. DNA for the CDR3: TGTGCCAGCAGCTTCACGATGGGGAGTTCACCCCTCCACTTT.